Shown below are 9 T cell receptor beta chains from a single sample sequenced in a study of CD8 T cells in ankylosing spondylitis. Findings and limits, study-wide: For ankylosing spondylitis blood, a TCR beta motif of several highly homologous variants appeared characteristic.

TCRdb reanalysed the 5' RACE reads using MiXCR and keeps one entry per CDR3 protein. The profile covers about 840,000 distinct CDR3 sequences, with around 11% appearing a single time and roughly 0.51% taken by the ten largest. These receptors' antigens are unknown. Specimen: blood, either unsorted or a sorted T cell fraction (not recorded which). These receptors originate from a male donor with ankylosing spondylitis.

The chain couples TRBV5-1 to TRBJ2-7, with D maybe TRBD2 (5 bases). V was shortened by 3 bases and J by 5 bases, with 18 bases between the two germline ends. CDR3 length: 15 residues. Per germline, CDR1 SGHRS and CDR2 YFSETQ. The CDR3 protein is CASSWAQTSYNEQYF. CDR3 DNA sequence: TGCGCCAGCAGCTGGGCACAAACTAGTTACAACGAGCAGTACTTC.

The chain combines TRBV6-5 with TRBJ1-1; TRBD1 might be the D (5 bases). CDR1 MNHEY and CDR2 SVGAGI come from the germline V gene. Trimming took 6 bases from V and 6 from J, leaving 11 bases between them. There are 12 residues in the CDR3. CDR3 DNA sequence: TGTGCCAGCAGCCGGCTAGGGGCTGAAGCTTTCTTT. Its protein is CASSRLGAEAFF.

CDR3: CASSLALTGRDEQFF. In DNA, the CDR3 is TGTGCCAGCAGCTTAGCGCTGACGGGTCGGGATGAGCAGTTCTTC. The V gene is TRBV7-2, the J gene TRBJ2-1; D remains unclear. The CDR3 consists of 15 residues. The germline CDR1 and CDR2 sequences are SGHTA and FQGNSA. V gave up 0 bases and J gave up 8 bases, with 14 bases separating them. Supplemented by reference TRBV7-2 and TRBJ2-1, the full variable domain reads GAGVSQSPSNKVTEKGKDVELRCDPISGHTALYWYRQSLGQGLEFLIYFQGNSAPDKSGLPSDRFSAERTGGSVSTLTIQRTQQEDSAVYLCASSLALTGRDEQFFGPGTRLTVL.

As DNA, the CDR3 is TGCGCCAGCAGCCTCCTGACTAGCGGCACAGATACGCAGTATTTT. This sequence encodes CASSLLTSGTDTQYF. V gene TRBV4-3 combines with J gene TRBJ2-3, with 8 bases lining up with TRBD2. The CDR3 is 15 residues long. J lost 1 base, V lost 4 bases, and 4 bases had no gene match. The V gene's germline CDR1 is LGHNA and CDR2 YSLEER.

This clonotype has just a few counts. The chain employs TRBV2 and TRBJ2-7, with D perhaps TRBD2 (7 bases). V was clipped by 10 bases and J by 2 bases, with 21 bases between them. Per germline, CDR1 SNHLY and CDR2 FYNNEI. The CDR3 has 15 amino acids. CDR3 amino acids: CATDRGARGTYEQYF. CDR3 DNA: TGTGCCACCGATCGGGGGGCTCGGGGAACCTACGAGCAGTACTTC. Complete variable domain (other parts from reference TRBV2 and TRBJ2-7): EPEVTQTPSHQVTQMGQEVILRCVPISNHLYFYWYRQILGQKVEFLVSFYNNEISEKSEIFDDQFSVERPDGSNFTLKIRSTKLEDSAMYFCATDRGARGTYEQYFGPGTRLTVT.

This rearrangement joins TRBV20-1 to TRBJ2-3; 10 bases agree with TRBD2. The J segment lost 2 bases and the V segment lost 4 bases, leaving 9 bases of the junction unmatched. This CDR3 spans 16 amino acids. The germline CDR1 and CDR2 sequences are DFQATT and SNEGSKA (reference sequence). CDR3 loop: CSATGDSGGLTDTQYF. CDR3 DNA: TGCAGTGCTACCGGGGATAGCGGGGGGCTCACAGATACGCAGTATTTT.

At least ten counts were recorded for this clonotype. This chain uses TRBV20-1 with TRBJ2-1; 7 nucleotides match TRBD2. The CDR3 spans 14 residues. V lost 1 base to trimming and J lost 10 bases; unmatched junction nucleotides: 10. The germline gives CDR1 DFQATT, CDR2 SNEGSKA (reference sequence). CDR3 coding DNA: TGCAGTGCTAGAGTGACCGGGACTACGCGAGAGCAGTTCTTC. It translates to CSARVTGTTREQFF.

The V call is TRBV20-1, the J call TRBJ2-7, with TRBD2 matching 14 bases. CDR1 and CDR2 (germline): DFQATT, SNEGSKA (reference sequence). Unmatched junction bases numbered 6, after V lost 0 bases and J lost 2 bases. The CDR3 is 17 amino acids. The CDR3 DNA sequence: TGCAGTGCTAGAGAGCCCCCGACTAGCGGGAGGGCCTACGAGCAGTACTTC. Amino acid sequence: CSAREPPTSGRAYEQYF.

This clonotype has ten or more counts. V gene TRBV6-5 combines with J gene TRBJ1-3; unclear D gene. This CDR3 has 14 amino acids. Germline V CDR1 and CDR2: MNHEY, SVGAGI. Trimming stripped 2 bases from V and 1 base from J, with 6 bases between. Here the CDR3 reads CASSYRASGNTIYF. In DNA form, the CDR3 reads TGTGCCAGCAGTTACAGGGCATCTGGAAACACCATATATTTT.